These 6 T cell receptor beta chains were all obtained from the same sample, sequenced in a study of cytomegalovirus exposure and HLA in healthy donors (dated by TCRdb to about 2017). Receptor amplification or capture employed the immunoSEQ multiplex PCR assay. This is the immuneACCESS table as TCRdb keeps it, with only in-frame sequences that have V and J called. A part of the clones is gone; compared with another copy, unresolved V genes explain less than half, and the rest is unexplained. Here the sample has roughly 120,000 clones; roughly nine tenths occur a single time. 1.5% to 2% of the sample is in the top ten clones. The sample comprised PBMCs. These receptors were taken from a woman younger than 30 in good health and CMV-seronegative.

The V gene is TRBV7-2, the J gene TRBJ2-7; 11 bases line up with TRBD1. Trimming cost V 0 bases and J 4 bases; bases outside gene matches: 2. The germline CDR1 and CDR2 sequences are SGHTA and FQGNSA. The CDR3 runs to 15 residues. This CDR3 reads CASSLARDRGYEQYF. Written as DNA, the CDR3 is TGTGCCAGCAGCTTAGCGAGGGACAGGGGGTACGAGCAGTACTTC.

This rearrangement joins TRBV5-4 to TRBJ2-7; 7 bases line up with TRBD2. This CDR3 is built from 17 residues. Germline-derived CDR1 and CDR2 are SGHNT and YYREEE (reference sequence). J was trimmed by 8 bases and V by 0 bases; bases with no gene match: 17. CDR3 nucleotides: TGTGCCAGCAGCTTGGGCATCGTGGGCGGGAGCGCTGCCCAGCAGTACTTC. Protein sequence: CASSLGIVGGSAAQQYF.

This chain uses TRBV5-1 with TRBJ1-6; TRBD1 is a possible D gene (5 bases). CDR3 size: 17 residues. Germline lookup yields CDR1 SGHRS and CDR2 YFSETQ. V lost 3 bases and J lost 0, with 13 bases in between. CDR3 residues: CASSSDSRSSYNSPLHF. The CDR3 DNA sequence: TGCGCCAGCAGCTCTGACAGCCGGAGCTCCTATAATTCACCCCTCCACTTT.

This sequence joins TRBV7-9 and TRBJ2-1; D gene unclear. The V and J ends lost 1 base and 7 bases respectively, with 8 bases between them. Germline lookup yields CDR1 SEHNR and CDR2 FQNEAQ (reference sequence). The CDR3 covers 13 residues. CDR3 amino acids: CASSLGRRNEQFF. CDR3 coding DNA: TGTGCCAGCAGCTTAGGTCGGCGGAATGAGCAGTTCTTC.

The chain joins TRBV19 to TRBJ2-3; possibly TRBD2 for D (6 bases). V was clipped by 5 bases and J by 1 base, with 13 bases between them. The CDR3 extends over 15 amino acids. The V gene's germline CDR1 is LNHDA and CDR2 SQIVND (reference sequence). The CDR3 DNA is TGTGCCAGTAGTGGGCGGGGTTCGGGCACAGATACGCAGTATTTT. It codes for CASSGRGSGTDTQYF.

This chain uses TRBV11-3 with TRBJ2-7; weak D call: TRBD2 (6 bases). The CDR3 runs 14 residues. CDR1 is SGHNT, CDR2 YENEEA, per germline. V was trimmed by 1 base and J by 4 bases, leaving 11 bases between them. DNA for the CDR3: TGTGCCAGCAGCTTAGGCGGGGAAGATTACGAGCAGTACTTC. Its protein is CASSLGGEDYEQYF. Full variable domain (remainder filled in from reference TRBV11-3 and TRBJ2-7): EAGVVQSPRYKIIEKKQPVAFWCNPISGHNTLYWYLQNLGQGPELLIRYENEEAVDDSQLPKDRFSAERLKGVDSTLKIQPAELGDSAVYLCASSLGGEDYEQYFGPGTRLTVT.